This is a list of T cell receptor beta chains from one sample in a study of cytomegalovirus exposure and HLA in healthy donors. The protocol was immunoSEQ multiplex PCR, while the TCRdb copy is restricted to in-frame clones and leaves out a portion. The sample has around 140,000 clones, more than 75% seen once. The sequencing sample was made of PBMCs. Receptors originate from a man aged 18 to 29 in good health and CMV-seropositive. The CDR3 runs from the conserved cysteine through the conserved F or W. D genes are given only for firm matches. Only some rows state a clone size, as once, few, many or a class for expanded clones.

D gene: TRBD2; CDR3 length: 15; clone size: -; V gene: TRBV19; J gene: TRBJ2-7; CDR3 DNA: TGTGCCAGTAGTATTTTAGCGGGGCCCGGCGTGGAGCAGTACTTC; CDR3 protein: CASSILAGPGVEQYF
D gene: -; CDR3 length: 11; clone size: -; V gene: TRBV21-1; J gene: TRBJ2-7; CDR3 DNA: TGTGCCAGCAACGGACTCTACGAGCAGTACTTC; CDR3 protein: CASNGLYEQYF
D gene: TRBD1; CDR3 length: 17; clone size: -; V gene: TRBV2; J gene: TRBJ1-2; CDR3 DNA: TGTGCCAGCAGTCCAGGAATAGGGGGCGGACCGAACTATGGCTACACCTTC; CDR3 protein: CASSPGIGGGPNYGYTF
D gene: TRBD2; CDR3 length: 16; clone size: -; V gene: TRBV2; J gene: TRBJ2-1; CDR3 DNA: TGTGCCAGCAGTCCTTGGACTAGCGGGATGGGGAATGAGCAGTTCTTC; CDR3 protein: CASSPWTSGMGNEQFF
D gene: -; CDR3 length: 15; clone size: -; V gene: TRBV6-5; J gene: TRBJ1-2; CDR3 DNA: TGTGCCAGCAGTCCCGGACTCGGGGGAGGGTATGGCTACACCTTC; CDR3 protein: CASSPGLGGGYGYTF
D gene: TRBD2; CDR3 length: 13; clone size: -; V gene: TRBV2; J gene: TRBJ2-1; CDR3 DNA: TGTGCCAGCAGCGGTAGCGGGAGAGGCGAGCAGTTCTTC; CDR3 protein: CASSGSGRGEQFF
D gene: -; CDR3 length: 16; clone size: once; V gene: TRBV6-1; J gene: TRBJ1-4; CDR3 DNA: TGTGCCAGCAGTGAAACTCTTTCGGAGCCTTTCGAAAAACTGTTTTTT; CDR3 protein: CASSETLSEPFEKLFF
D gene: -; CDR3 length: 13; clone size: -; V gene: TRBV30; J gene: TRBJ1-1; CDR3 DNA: TGTGCCTGGGAACAGGTGGTGAACACTGAAGCTTTCTTT; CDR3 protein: CAWEQVVNTEAFF
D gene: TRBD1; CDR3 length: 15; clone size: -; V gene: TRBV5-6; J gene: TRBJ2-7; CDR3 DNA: TGTGCCAGCAGCCCCCGGGACAGGGAGCTCTACGAGCAGTACTTC; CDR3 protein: CASSPRDRELYEQYF
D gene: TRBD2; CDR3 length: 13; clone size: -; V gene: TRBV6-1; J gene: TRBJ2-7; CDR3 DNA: TGTGCCAGCAGTGGGGACTACCTTAACGAGCAGTACTTC; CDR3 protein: CASSGDYLNEQYF
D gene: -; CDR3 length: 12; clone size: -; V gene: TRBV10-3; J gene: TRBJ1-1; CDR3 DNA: TGTGCCATCAGTGAGGTATCCCTCGCGGCTTTCTTT; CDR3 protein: CAISEVSLAAFF
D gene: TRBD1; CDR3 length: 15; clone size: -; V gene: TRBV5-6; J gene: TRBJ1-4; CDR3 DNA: TGTGCCAGCAGCTCTACAGGGGGCGCGGGTGAAAAACTGTTTTTT; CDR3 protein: CASSSTGGAGEKLFF
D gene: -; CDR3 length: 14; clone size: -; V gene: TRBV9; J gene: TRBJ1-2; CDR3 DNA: TGTGCCAGCAGCGTTCGCCCTCCCGGCTATGGCTACACCTTC; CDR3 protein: CASSVRPPGYGYTF
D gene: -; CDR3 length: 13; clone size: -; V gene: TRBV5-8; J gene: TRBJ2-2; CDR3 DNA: TGTGCCAGCAGCCCCACAGGGACCGGGGAGCTGTTTTTT; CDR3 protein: CASSPTGTGELFF
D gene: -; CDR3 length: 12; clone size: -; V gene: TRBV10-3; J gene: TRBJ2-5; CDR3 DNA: TGTGCCATCAGTGGGTTCGGAGAGACCCAGTACTTC; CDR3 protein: CAISGFGETQYF
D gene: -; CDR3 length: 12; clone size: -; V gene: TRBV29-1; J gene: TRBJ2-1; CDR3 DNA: TGCAGCGTCAGGGATCTCTACAATGAGCAGTTCTTC; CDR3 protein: CSVRDLYNEQFF
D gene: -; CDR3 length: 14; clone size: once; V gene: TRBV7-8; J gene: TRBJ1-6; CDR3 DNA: TGTGCCAGCAGCCCTCAGGGAGGGAGTTCACCCCTCCACTTT; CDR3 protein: CASSPQGGSSPLHF
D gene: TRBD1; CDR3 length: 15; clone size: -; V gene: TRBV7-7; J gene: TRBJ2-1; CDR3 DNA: TGTGCTAGCAGCTTTGGACAGGGGGCGCTTGATGAGCAGTTCTTC; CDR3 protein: CASSFGQGALDEQFF
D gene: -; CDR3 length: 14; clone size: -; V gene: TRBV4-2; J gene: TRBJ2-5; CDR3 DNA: TGTGCCAGCAGCTCAGCAACGGAGCAAGAGACCCAGTACTTC; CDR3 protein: CASSSATEQETQYF
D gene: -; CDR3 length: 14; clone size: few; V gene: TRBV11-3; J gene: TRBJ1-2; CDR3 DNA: TGTGCCAGCAGCTTGGGGGGAGCTAACTATGGCTACACCTTC; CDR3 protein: CASSLGGANYGYTF
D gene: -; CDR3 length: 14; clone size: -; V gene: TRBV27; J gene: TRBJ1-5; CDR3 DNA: TGTGCCAGCAGTTTAGGAGGCACAGATCAGCCCCAGCATTTT; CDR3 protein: CASSLGGTDQPQHF
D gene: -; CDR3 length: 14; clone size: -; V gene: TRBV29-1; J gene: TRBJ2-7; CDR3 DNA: TGCAGCGTTGGGGCCCCGGAAAGCTCCTACGAGCAGTACTTC; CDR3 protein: CSVGAPESSYEQYF
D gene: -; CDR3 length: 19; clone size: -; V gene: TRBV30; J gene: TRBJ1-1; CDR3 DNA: TGTGCCTGGAGTGTTAGTCTACTAGTGACCAGCCGGCCTCAAGCTGAAGCTTTCTTT; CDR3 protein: CAWSVSLLVTSRPQAEAFF
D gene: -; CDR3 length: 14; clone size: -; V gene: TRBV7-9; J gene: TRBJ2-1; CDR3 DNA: TGTGCCAGCAGCCCCGAGTCTGCTTACAATGAGCAGTTCTTC; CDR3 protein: CASSPESAYNEQFF
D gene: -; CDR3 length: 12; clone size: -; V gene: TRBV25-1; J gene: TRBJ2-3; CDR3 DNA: TGTGCCAGCAGTGGGCCCACAGATACGCAGTATTTT; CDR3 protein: CASSGPTDTQYF
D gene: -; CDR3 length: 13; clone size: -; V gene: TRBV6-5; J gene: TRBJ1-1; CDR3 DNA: TGTGCCAGCAGTCCCTATATGAACACTGAAGCTTTCTTT; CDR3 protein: CASSPYMNTEAFF
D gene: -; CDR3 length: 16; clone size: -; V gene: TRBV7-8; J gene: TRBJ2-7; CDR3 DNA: TGTGCCAGCAGCTTAGTGGTGGCCTGGAGCTCTCGGGAGCAGTACTTC; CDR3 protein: CASSLVVAWSSREQYF
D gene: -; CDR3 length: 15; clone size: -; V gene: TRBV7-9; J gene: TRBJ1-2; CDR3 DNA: TGTGCCAGCAGCTTTATGTCCCCAGGGAAAGATGGCTACACCTTC; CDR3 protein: CASSFMSPGKDGYTF
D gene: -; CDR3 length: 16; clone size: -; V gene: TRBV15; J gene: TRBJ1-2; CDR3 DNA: TGTGCCACCAGCAGAGATATTCGTTTGGCTGGCTATGGCTACACCTTC; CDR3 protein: CATSRDIRLAGYGYTF
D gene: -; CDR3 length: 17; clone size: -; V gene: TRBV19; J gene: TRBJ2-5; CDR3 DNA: TGTGCCAGTAGTACCAGGGGCGGGGGTAGAAATCAAGAGACCCAGTACTTC; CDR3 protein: CASSTRGGGRNQETQYF
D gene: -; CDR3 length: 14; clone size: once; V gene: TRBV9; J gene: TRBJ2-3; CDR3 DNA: TGTGCCAGCAGCGTCGGGGGATTCACAGATACGCAGTATTTT; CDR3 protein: CASSVGGFTDTQYF
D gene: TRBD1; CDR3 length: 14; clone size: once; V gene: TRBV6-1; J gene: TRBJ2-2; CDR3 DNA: TGTGCCAGCAGTGGGACAGGGGACTTGGGGGAGCTGTTTTTT; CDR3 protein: CASSGTGDLGELFF
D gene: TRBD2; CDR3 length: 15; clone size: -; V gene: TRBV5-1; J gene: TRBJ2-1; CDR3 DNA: TGCGCCAGCAGCTCCACAGCGGGAGCTTACAATGAGCAGTTCTTC; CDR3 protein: CASSSTAGAYNEQFF
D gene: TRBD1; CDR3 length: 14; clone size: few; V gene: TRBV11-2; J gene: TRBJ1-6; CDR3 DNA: TGTGCCAGCAGCAGGGACAGGGGACATTCACCCCTCCACTTT; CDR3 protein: CASSRDRGHSPLHF
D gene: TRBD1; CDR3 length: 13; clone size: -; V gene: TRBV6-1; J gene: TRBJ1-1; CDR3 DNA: TGTGCCAGCGGACAGGGGATGAACACTGAAGCTTTCTTT; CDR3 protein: CASGQGMNTEAFF
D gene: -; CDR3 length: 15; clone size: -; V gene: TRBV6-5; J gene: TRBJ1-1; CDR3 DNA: TGTGCCAGCAGTTACTCGATTGGGAGTCGAGCTGAAGCTTTCTTT; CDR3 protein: CASSYSIGSRAEAFF
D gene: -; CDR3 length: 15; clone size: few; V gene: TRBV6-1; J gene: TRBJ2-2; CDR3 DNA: TGTGCCAGCAGTGAAGCGCTAGAGAACACCGGGGAGCTGTTTTTT; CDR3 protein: CASSEALENTGELFF
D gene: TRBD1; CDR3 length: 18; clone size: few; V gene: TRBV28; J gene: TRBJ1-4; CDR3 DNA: TGTGCCAGCAGTTCGAAGCTTATACCGGGACAGCCCTTCCAGAAACTGTTTTTT; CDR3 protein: CASSSKLIPGQPFQKLFF
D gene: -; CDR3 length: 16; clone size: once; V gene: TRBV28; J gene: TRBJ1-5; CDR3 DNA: TGTGCCAGCAGCCCCTGGGGCAGGGGAAACAATCAGCCCCAGCATTTT; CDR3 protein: CASSPWGRGNNQPQHF
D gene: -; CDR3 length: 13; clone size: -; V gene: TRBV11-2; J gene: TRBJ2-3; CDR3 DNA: TGTGCCAGCAGCCTCGAGGGCAGAGATACGCAGTATTTT; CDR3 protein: CASSLEGRDTQYF
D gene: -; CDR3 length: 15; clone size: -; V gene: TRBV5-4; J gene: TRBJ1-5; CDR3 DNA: TGTGCCAGCAGCTTGGACAGCCGTAGCAATCAGCCCCAGCATTTT; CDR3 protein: CASSLDSRSNQPQHF
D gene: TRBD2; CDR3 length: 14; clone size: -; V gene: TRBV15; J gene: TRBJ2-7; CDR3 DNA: TGTGCCACCAGCAGCAGGACTCGGGGGGACGAGCAGTACTTC; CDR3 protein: CATSSRTRGDEQYF
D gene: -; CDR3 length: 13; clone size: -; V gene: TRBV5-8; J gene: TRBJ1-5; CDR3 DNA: TGTGCCAGCAGCTTGTTCAACAATCAGCCCCAGCATTTT; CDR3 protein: CASSLFNNQPQHF
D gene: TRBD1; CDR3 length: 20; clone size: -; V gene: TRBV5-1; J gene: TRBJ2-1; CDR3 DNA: TGCGCCAGCAGCAACACTCATCCCCTGAAGACAGGGGGCTCGCACAATGAGCAGTTCTTC; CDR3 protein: CASSNTHPLKTGGSHNEQFF
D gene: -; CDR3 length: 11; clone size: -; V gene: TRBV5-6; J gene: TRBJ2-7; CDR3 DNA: TGTGCCAGCAGCCAAACCTACGAGCAGTACTTC; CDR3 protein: CASSQTYEQYF
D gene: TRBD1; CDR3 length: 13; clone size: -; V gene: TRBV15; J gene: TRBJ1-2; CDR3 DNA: TGTGCCACCAGCGTCCGGGACAGCTATGGCTACACCTTC; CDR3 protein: CATSVRDSYGYTF